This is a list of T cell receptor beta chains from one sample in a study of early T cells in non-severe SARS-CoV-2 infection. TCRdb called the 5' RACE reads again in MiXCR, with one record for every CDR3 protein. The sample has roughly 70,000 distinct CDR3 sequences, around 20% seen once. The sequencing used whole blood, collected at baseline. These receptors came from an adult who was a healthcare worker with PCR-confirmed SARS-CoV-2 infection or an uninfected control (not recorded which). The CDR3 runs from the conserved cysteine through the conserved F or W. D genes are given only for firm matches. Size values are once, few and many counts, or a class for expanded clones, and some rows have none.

CDR3 protein: CASSLSYGANEQYF
CDR3 DNA: TGTGCCAGCAGCTTATCGTATGGGGCCAACGAGCAGTACTTC
clone size: -
J gene: TRBJ2-7
D gene: -
V gene: TRBV7-2

CDR3 protein: CATSIGTSGRDGEQFF
CDR3 DNA: TGTGCCACCAGCATTGGGACTAGCGGGAGGGACGGTGAGCAGTTCTTC
clone size: large
J gene: TRBJ2-1
D gene: TRBD2
V gene: TRBV15

CDR3 protein: CASSRSSLGTANTEAFF
CDR3 DNA: TGTGCCAGCTCACGCAGTAGTCTTGGGACTGCGAACACTGAAGCTTTCTTT
clone size: -
J gene: TRBJ1-1
D gene: -
V gene: TRBV18

CDR3 protein: CASSFGGAKNIQYF
CDR3 DNA: TGTGCCAGCAGTTTTGGCGGAGCCAAAAACATTCAGTACTTC
clone size: few
J gene: TRBJ2-4
D gene: -
V gene: TRBV12-3/TRBV12-4

CDR3 protein: CASSPSGSMGETQYF
CDR3 DNA: TGTGCCAGCAGTCCTTCAGGGAGTATGGGTGAGACCCAGTACTTC
clone size: -
J gene: TRBJ2-5
D gene: -
V gene: TRBV28

CDR3 protein: CSARERRGANWNSPLHF
CDR3 DNA: TGCAGTGCTAGAGAGAGGAGGGGGGCGAACTGGAATTCACCCCTCCACTTT
clone size: few
J gene: TRBJ1-6
D gene: -
V gene: TRBV20-1

CDR3 protein: CSVGPREKPGGELFF
CDR3 DNA: TGCAGCGTTGGACCGCGGGAGAAACCGGGGGGGGAGCTGTTTTTT
clone size: few
J gene: TRBJ2-2
D gene: TRBD2
V gene: TRBV29-1

CDR3 protein: CSARRTGGTRIF
CDR3 DNA: TGCAGTGCTAGAAGGACAGGCGGAACCAGAATATTT
clone size: few
J gene: TRBJ1-2
D gene: TRBD1
V gene: TRBV20-1

CDR3 protein: CSASLQAYEQYF
CDR3 DNA: TGCAGTGCTAGCCTCCAGGCCTACGAGCAGTACTTC
clone size: -
J gene: TRBJ2-7
D gene: -
V gene: TRBV20-1

CDR3 protein: CAISEPNQPQHF
CDR3 DNA: TGTGCCATCAGTGAGCCCAATCAGCCCCAGCATTTT
clone size: -
J gene: TRBJ1-5
D gene: -
V gene: TRBV10-3

CDR3 protein: CASTPGTSVYNEQFF
CDR3 DNA: TGTGCCAGCACTCCCGGGACTAGCGTTTACAATGAGCAGTTCTTC
clone size: -
J gene: TRBJ2-1
D gene: TRBD2
V gene: TRBV2

CDR3 protein: CSARANTGSPLHF
CDR3 DNA: TGCAGTGCTAGAGCTAACACGGGATCACCCCTCCACTTT
clone size: once
J gene: TRBJ1-6
D gene: -
V gene: TRBV20-1

CDR3 protein: CASSDSGAGELFF
CDR3 DNA: TGTGCCAGCAGTGACTCAGGGGCCGGGGAGCTGTTTTTT
clone size: few
J gene: TRBJ2-2
D gene: -
V gene: TRBV6-4

CDR3 protein: CASSVGSYNSPLHF
CDR3 DNA: TGTGCCAGCAGCGTGGGCTCCTATAATTCACCCCTCCACTTT
clone size: -
J gene: TRBJ1-6
D gene: -
V gene: TRBV9

CDR3 protein: CASSLASLAGGDTQYF
CDR3 DNA: TGTGCCAGCAGCTTAGCGTCACTAGCGGGAGGAGATACGCAGTATTTT
clone size: few
J gene: TRBJ2-3
D gene: TRBD2
V gene: TRBV7-6

CDR3 protein: CASSITSGRINEQYF
CDR3 DNA: TGTGCCAGTAGTATAACTAGCGGGAGGATCAACGAGCAGTACTTC
clone size: -
J gene: TRBJ2-7
D gene: TRBD2
V gene: TRBV19

CDR3 protein: CASSPGGYYGYTF
CDR3 DNA: TGTGCCAGCAGTCCAGGGGGGTACTATGGCTACACCTTC
clone size: many
J gene: TRBJ1-2
D gene: TRBD1
V gene: TRBV6-5

CDR3 protein: CASSVARTNEKLFF
CDR3 DNA: TGTGCCAGCAGTGTCGCCAGGACTAATGAAAAACTGTTTTTT
clone size: few
J gene: TRBJ1-4
D gene: -
V gene: TRBV2

CDR3 protein: CASSQLNYGYTF
CDR3 DNA: TGTGCCAGCAGCCAGTTAAACTATGGCTACACCTTC
clone size: few
J gene: TRBJ1-2
D gene: -
V gene: TRBV14

CDR3 protein: CASSPATPNSGNTIYF
CDR3 DNA: TGTGCCAGCTCACCGGCCACACCCAACTCTGGAAACACCATATATTTT
clone size: few
J gene: TRBJ1-3
D gene: -
V gene: TRBV18